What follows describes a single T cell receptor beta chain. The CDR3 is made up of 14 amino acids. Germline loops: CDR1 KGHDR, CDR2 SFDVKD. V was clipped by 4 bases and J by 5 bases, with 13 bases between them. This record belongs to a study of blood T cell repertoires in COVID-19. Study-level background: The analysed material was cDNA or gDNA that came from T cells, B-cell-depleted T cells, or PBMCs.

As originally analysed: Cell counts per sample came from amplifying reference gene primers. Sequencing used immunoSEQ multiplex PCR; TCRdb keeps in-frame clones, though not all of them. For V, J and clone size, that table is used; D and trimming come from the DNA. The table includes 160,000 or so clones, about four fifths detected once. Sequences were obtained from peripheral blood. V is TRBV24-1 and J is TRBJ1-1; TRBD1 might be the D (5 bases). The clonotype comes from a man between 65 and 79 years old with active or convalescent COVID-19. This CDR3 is CATSELTVKTEAFF. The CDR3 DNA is TGTGCCACCAGTGAATTGACAGTCAAGACTGAAGCTTTCTTT.